The present entry profiles one T cell receptor beta chain with its context. Generated by immunoSEQ multiplex PCR, the TCRdb table keeps only in-frame clones and is missing some. The sample holds about 55,000 clones; 70% to 90% are singletons and the top ten take 0.55% to 0.6%. Trimming took 5 bases from V and 4 from J; bases not matched to a gene: 8. The germline CDR1 and CDR2 sequences are SGHVS and FQNEAQ. This CDR3 region has 15 residues. The sample belongs to a study of T cell changes during pregnancy in multiple sclerosis. The receptor was isolated from a female donor with multiple sclerosis, enrolled in a pregnancy study. This material consisted of CD4+ T cells from peripheral blood mononuclear cells, taken in the first trimester of pregnancy. The chain is built from TRBV7-8 and TRBJ2-7; 10 bases agree with TRBD2. The CDR3 sequence is CASSPIAGGPYEQYF. CDR3 DNA sequence: TGTGCCAGCAGCCCTATAGCGGGGGGTCCTTACGAGCAGTACTTC.